What follows are 5 T cell receptor beta chains derived from one specimen sequenced in a study of T cells in Graves' hyperthyroidism and ophthalmopathy. TCR beta CDR3 regions were amplified from RNA. HTBI primers drove first-round RT-PCR of the TCR CDR3. TCRdb reprocessed the multiplex PCR reads with MiXCR, giving one entry per CDR3 protein. The sample has 660,000 or so distinct CDR3 sequences, 40% to 55% seen once. Material: peripheral blood or thyroid tissue (not recorded which). These receptors originate from an adult man with Graves' disease, either hyperthyroidism or ophthalmopathy (not recorded which).

V usage is TRBV7-9 and J usage is TRBJ1-6; D is ambiguous. V gave up 5 bases and J gave up 13 bases, with 15 bases separating them. Germline V gene data show CDR1 as SEHNR and CDR2 as FQNEAQ (reference sequence). The CDR3 extends over 13 amino acids. CDR3 sequence: CASSRLGTRPLHF. The CDR3 DNA is TGTGCCAGCAGCCGTCTGGGCACCAGGCCCCTCCACTTT.

The chain links TRBV29-1 to TRBJ2-2; D is possibly TRBD1 (5 bases). V shed 1 base and J shed 7 bases, with 10 bases lying between them. This CDR3 has 13 residues. Germline CDR1 is SQVTM and CDR2 is ANQGSEA. The CDR3 nucleotides read TGCAGCGTTGAAGGGCAGGGTGGCGGGGAGCTGTTTTTT. As protein: CSVEGQGGGELFF.

The rearrangement joins TRBV12-3 or TRBV12-4 to TRBJ2-2, with 8 bases matching TRBD1. The CDR3 runs 15 residues. Trimming took 5 bases from V and 7 from J; bases not matched to a gene: 9. The CDR3 DNA reads as TGTGCCAGCAGTGAACAGGGGGGCGCCAACGGGGAGCTGTTTTTT. Residues: CASSEQGGANGELFF.

In its sample, this clonotype was seen many times. This chain uses TRBV7-9 with TRBJ2-7; D remains ambiguous. The V end was cut by 3 bases, the J end by 3 bases, with 12 bases between. The CDR3 runs 14 residues. CDR1 and CDR2 (germline): SEHNR, FQNEAQ (reference sequence). The CDR3 reads CASSFPPFGYEQYF. CDR3 bases: TGTGCCAGCAGCTTTCCCCCATTCGGCTACGAGCAGTACTTC. Drawing the rest from reference TRBV7-9 and TRBJ2-7, the complete variable domain is DTGVSQNPRHKITKRGQNVTFRCDPISEHNRLYWYRQTLGQGPEFLTYFQNEAQLEKSRLLSDRFSAERPKGSFSTLEIQRTEQGDSAMYLCASSFPPFGYEQYFGPGTRLTVT.

This clonotype was picked up a small number of times. This chain connects TRBV7-2 to TRBJ2-7, with D maybe TRBD2 (6 bases). From germline, CDR1 is SGHTA and CDR2 FQGNSA. The length of the CDR3 is 13 residues. Trimming left V 8 bases short and J 3 bases short, with 14 bases between. CDR3 bases: TGTGCCAGCCAACCGGGACTTTACTACGAGCAGTACTTC. Translating gives CASQPGLYYEQYF.